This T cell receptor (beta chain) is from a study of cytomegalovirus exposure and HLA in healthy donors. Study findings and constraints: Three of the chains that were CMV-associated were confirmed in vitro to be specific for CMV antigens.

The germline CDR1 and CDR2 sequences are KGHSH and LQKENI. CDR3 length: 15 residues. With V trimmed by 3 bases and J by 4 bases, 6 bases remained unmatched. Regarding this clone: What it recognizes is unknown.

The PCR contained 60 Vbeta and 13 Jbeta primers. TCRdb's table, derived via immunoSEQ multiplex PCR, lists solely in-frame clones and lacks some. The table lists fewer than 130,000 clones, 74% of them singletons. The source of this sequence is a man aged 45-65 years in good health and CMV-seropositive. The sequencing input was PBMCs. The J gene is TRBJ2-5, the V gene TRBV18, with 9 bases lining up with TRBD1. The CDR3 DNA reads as TGTGCCAGCTCACCGGGACAGGGATACCGAGAGACCCAGTACTTC. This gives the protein CASSPGQGYRETQYF.